Ten or more counts support the clone carrying this T cell receptor beta chain. This entry is derived from a study of T-cell reconstitution after alpha-beta-depleted transplantation in children. Looked up from germline, CDR1 is SGDLS and CDR2 is YYNGEE. The length of the CDR3 is 16 residues. J gave up 3 bases and V 4 bases, and 10 bases lay outside the gene matches. As it was prepared, the TCRbeta library received unique molecular identifiers. In TCRdb, the PCR reads were re-called with MiXCR into one record per CDR3 protein. The data hold around 600,000 distinct CDR3 sequences, with roughly 17% observed a single time.

This TCR derives from a human donor who donated a stem cell graft to a child with acute myeloid leukemia. This sequence joins TRBV9 and TRBJ2-7; TRBD1 aligns across 10 bases. This specimen was PBMCs from the stem cell graft donor, taken from the stem cell graft. The DNA for the CDR3 is TGTGCCAGCAGCACTGTTAAGGGACAGGGGATCTACGAGCAGTACTTC. Amino acid sequence: CASSTVKGQGIYEQYF.